These T cell receptor beta chains were read from a single sample in a study of cytomegalovirus exposure and HLA in healthy donors. Profiling relied on immunoSEQ multiplex PCR, and the TCRdb table lists in-frame clones only, not all of them. The sample yields under 200,000 clones, approximately 80% seen once. The material sequenced was PBMCs. The receptors come from a woman aged 45-60 years in good health and CMV-seronegative. CDR3s include the opening cysteine and the closing phenylalanine or tryptophan. The order of the fields is clone size, V gene, J gene, D gene, CDR3 protein, CDR3 DNA. A D gene is named only where the DNA matches it firmly. Clone size, where shown, is once, few, many, or a class for clones that have expanded.

>-|TRBV27|TRBJ2-7|TRBD2
CASSRTSDSAYEQYF
TGTGCCAGCAGCAGAACTAGCGACAGCGCCTACGAGCAGTACTTC
>few|TRBV5-1|TRBJ2-7|-
CASSLGEVNHEQYF
TGCGCCAGCAGCTTGGGCGAGGTGAACCACGAGCAGTACTTC
>-|TRBV30|TRBJ1-4|TRBD1
CAWSEGQGNEKLFF
TGTGCCTGGTCAGAGGGACAGGGTAATGAAAAACTGTTTTTT
>-|TRBV18|TRBJ1-4|-
CASSQRQENEKLFF
TGTGCCAGCTCCCAGCGGCAGGAGAATGAAAAACTGTTTTTT
>-|TRBV11-2|TRBJ2-1|TRBD2
CASSSSGSADEQFF
TGTGCCAGCAGCTCTAGCGGGAGTGCGGATGAGCAGTTCTTC
>-|TRBV14|TRBJ2-3|-
CASSQGRGSGSTDTQYF
TGTGCCAGCAGCCAAGGAAGAGGTAGCGGAAGCACAGATACGCAGTATTTT
>once|TRBV4-2|TRBJ2-1|-
CASSQERSQIYNEQFF
TGTGCCAGCAGCCAAGAGAGGTCGCAAATCTACAATGAGCAGTTCTTC
>-|TRBV7-2|TRBJ1-6|TRBD1
CASSLSDRDTSPLHF
TGTGCCAGCAGCCTATCCGACAGGGACACCTCACCCCTCCACTTT
>-|TRBV5-1|TRBJ1-2|TRBD1
CASSFQQGAGGYTF
TGCGCCAGCAGCTTCCAACAGGGGGCAGGTGGCTACACCTTC
>few|TRBV5-6|TRBJ1-6|TRBD1
CASSKGTVGGNSPLHF
TGTGCCAGCAGCAAAGGGACAGTAGGAGGGAATTCACCCCTCCACTTT